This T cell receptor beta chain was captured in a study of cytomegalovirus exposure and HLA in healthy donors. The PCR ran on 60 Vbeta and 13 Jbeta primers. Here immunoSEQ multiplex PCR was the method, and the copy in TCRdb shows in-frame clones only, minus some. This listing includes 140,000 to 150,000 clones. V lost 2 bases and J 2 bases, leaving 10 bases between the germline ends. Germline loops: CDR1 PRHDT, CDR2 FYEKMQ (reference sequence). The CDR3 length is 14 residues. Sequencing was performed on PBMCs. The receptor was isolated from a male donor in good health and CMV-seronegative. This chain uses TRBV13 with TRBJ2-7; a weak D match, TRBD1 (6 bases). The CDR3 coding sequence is TGTGCCAGCAGCTTAACAGGGAAAACCTACGAGCAGTACTTC. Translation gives CASSLTGKTYEQYF.